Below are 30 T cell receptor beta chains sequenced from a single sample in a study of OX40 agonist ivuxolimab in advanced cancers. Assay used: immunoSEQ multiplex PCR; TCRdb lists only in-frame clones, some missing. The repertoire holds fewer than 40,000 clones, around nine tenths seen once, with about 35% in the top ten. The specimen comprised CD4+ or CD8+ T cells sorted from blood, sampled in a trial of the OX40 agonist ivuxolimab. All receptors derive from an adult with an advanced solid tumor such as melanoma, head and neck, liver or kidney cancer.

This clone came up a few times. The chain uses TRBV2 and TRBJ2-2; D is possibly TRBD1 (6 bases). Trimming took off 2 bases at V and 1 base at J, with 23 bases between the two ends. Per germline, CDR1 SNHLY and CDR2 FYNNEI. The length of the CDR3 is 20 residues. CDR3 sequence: CASSEPKDRGPIMNTGELFF. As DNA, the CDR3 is TGTGCCAGCAGTGAACCCAAGGACAGAGGACCTATTATGAACACCGGGGAGCTGTTTTTT.

This CDR3 is CASSPRQGASGANVLTF. The CDR3 region has the DNA TGCGCCAGCAGCCCCCGACAGGGGGCATCAGGGGCCAACGTCCTGACTTTC. The V call is TRBV5-1, the J call TRBJ2-6; 10 bases are a match to TRBD1. The CDR3 has 17 residues. Germline lookup yields CDR1 SGHRS and CDR2 YFSETQ. Trimming cost V 4 bases and J 4 bases; bases outside gene matches: 8. The variable domain in full, completed from reference TRBV5-1 and TRBJ2-6, reads KAGVTQTPRYLIKTRGQQVTLSCSPISGHRSVSWYQQTPGQGLQFLFEYFSETQRNKGNFPGRFSGRQFSNSRSEMNVSTLELGDSALYLCASSPRQGASGANVLTFGAGSRLTVL.

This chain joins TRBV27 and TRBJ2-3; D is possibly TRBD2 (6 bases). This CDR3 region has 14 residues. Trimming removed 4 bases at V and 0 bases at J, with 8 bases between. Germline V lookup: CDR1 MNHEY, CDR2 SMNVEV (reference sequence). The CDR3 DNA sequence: TGTGCCAGCAGTTCGGGACTTAGCACAGATACGCAGTATTTT. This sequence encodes CASSSGLSTDTQYF.

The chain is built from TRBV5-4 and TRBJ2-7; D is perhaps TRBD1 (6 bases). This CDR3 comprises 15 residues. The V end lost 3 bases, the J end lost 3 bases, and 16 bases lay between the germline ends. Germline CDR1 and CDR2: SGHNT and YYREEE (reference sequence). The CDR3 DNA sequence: TGTGCCAGCAGCTCCGACAGGCTTTGGGACTACGAGCAGTACTTC. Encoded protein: CASSSDRLWDYEQYF. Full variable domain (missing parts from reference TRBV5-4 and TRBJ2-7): ETGVTQSPTHLIKTRGQQVTLRCSSQSGHNTVSWYQQALGQGPQFIFQYYREEENGRGNFPPRFSGLQFPNYSSELNVNALELDDSALYLCASSSDRLWDYEQYFGPGTRLTVT.

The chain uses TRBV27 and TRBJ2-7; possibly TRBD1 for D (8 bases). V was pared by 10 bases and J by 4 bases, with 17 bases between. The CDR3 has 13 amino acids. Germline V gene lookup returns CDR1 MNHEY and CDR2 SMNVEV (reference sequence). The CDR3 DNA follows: TGTGCCACAGGGGGCGGGAGTACGTACGAGCAGTACTTC. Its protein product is CATGGGSTYEQYF.

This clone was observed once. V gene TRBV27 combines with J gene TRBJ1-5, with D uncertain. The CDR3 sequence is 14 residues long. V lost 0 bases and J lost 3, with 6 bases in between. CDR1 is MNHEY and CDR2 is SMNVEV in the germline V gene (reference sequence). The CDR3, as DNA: TGTGCCAGCAGTTTATCCTTTCCCAATCAGCCCCAGCATTTT. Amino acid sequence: CASSLSFPNQPQHF.

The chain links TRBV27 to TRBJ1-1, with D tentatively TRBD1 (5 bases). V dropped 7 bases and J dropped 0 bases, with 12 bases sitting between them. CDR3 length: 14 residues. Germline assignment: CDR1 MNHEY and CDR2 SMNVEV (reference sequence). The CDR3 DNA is TGTGCCAGCACTACAGGCGGCATGAACACTGAAGCTTTCTTT. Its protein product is CASTTGGMNTEAFF.

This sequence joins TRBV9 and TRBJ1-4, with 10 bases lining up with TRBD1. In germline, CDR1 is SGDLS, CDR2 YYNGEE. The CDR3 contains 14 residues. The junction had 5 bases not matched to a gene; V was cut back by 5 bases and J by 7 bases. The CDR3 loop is CASSTGTGVEKLFF. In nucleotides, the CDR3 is TGTGCCAGCAGTACCGGGACAGGGGTTGAAAAACTGTTTTTT.

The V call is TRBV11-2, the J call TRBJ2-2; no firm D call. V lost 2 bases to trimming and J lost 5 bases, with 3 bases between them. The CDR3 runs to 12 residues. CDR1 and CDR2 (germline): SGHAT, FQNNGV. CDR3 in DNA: TGTGCCAGCAGCTTAACGACCGGGGAGCTGTTTTTT. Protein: CASSLTTGELFF.

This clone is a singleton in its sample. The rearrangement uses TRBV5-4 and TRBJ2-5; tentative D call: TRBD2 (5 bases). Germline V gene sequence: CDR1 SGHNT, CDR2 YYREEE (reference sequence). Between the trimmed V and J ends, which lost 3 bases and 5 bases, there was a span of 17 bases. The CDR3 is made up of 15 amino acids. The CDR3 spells CASSSEGGPRETQYF. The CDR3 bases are TGTGCCAGCAGCTCTGAGGGTGGGCCCAGGGAGACCCAGTACTTC.

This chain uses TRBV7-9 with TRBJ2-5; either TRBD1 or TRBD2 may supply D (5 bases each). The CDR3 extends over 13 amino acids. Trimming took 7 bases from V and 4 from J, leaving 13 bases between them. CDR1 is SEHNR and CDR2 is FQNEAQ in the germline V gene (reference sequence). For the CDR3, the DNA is TGTGCCAGCATGGGACGGAATCGAGAGACCCAGTACTTC. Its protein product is CASMGRNRETQYF.

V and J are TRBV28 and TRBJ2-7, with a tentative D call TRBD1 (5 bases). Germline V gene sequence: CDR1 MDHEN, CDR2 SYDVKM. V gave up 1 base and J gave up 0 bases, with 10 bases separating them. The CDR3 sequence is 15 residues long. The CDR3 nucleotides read TGTGCCAGCAGTTTATTGGGGCAGTCCTCCTACGAGCAGTACTTC. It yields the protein CASSLLGQSSYEQYF. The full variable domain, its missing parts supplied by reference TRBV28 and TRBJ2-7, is DVKVTQSSRYLVKRTGEKVFLECVQDMDHENMFWYRQDPGLGLRLIYFSYDVKMKEKGDIPEGYSVSREKKERFSLILESASTNQTSMYLCASSLLGQSSYEQYFGPGTRLTVT.

The CDR3 coding sequence is TGTGCCAGCAGCGGACAAGACAGGTATTCTAACTATGGCTACACCTTC. It encodes CASSGQDRYSNYGYTF. V usage is TRBV9 and J usage is TRBJ1-2; D may be TRBD1 (6 bases). Trimming shortened V by 3 bases and J by 0 bases, and 15 bases separated the two germline ends. Per germline, CDR1 SGDLS and CDR2 YYNGEE. This CDR3 has 16 residues.

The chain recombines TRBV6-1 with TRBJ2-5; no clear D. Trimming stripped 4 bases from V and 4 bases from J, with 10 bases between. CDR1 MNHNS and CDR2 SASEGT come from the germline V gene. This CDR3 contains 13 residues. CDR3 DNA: TGTGCCAGCAGTGGGGCTGGGCGAGAGACCCAGTACTTC. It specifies CASSGAGRETQYF.

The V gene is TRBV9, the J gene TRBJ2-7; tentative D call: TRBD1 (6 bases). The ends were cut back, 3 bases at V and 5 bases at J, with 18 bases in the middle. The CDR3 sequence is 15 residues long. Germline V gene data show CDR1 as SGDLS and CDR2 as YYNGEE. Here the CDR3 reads CASSEGVGIPNEQYF. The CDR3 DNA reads TGTGCCAGCAGCGAGGGGGTGGGGATCCCCAACGAGCAGTACTTC.

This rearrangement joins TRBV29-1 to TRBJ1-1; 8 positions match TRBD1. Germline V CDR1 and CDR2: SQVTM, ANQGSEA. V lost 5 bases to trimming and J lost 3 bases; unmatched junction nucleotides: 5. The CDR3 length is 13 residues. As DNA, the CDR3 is TGCAGCGTTAACCAGGGGGCGTACACTGAAGCTTTCTTT. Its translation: CSVNQGAYTEAFF.

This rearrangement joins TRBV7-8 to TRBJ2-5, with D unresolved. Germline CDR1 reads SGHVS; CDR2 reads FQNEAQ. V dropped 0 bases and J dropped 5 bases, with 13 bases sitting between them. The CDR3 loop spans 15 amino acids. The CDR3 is CASSLARAAGETQYF. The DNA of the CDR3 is TGTGCCAGCAGCTTAGCCCGGGCGGCTGGGGAGACCCAGTACTTC.

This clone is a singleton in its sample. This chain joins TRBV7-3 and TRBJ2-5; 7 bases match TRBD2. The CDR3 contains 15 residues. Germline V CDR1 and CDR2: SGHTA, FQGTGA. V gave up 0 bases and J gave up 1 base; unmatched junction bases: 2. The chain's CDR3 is CASSLTGGVQETQYF. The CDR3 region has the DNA TGTGCCAGCAGCTTAACGGGAGGGGTCCAAGAGACCCAGTACTTC.

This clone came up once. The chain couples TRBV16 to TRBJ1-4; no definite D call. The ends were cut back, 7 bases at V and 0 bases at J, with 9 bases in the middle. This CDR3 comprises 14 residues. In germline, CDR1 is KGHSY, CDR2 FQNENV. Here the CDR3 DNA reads TGTGCCAGCAATCGCGGACCAACTAATGAAAAACTGTTTTTT. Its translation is CASNRGPTNEKLFF.

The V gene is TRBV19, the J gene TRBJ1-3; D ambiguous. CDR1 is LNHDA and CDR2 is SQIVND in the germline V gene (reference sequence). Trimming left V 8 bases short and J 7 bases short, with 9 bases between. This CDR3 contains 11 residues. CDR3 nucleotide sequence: TGTGCCAGTGTAACGGGGAACACCATATATTTT. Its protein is CASVTGNTIYF.

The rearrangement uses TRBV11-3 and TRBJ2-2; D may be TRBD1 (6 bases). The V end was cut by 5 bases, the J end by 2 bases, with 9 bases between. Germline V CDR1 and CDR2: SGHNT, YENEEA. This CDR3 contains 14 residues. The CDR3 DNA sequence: TGTGCCAGCAGCCAGGGACATAACACCGGGGAGCTGTTTTTT. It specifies CASSQGHNTGELFF.

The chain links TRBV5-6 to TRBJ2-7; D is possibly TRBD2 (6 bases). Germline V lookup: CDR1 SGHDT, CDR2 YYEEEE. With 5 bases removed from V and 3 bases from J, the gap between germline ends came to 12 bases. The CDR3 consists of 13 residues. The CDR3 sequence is CASRIPGGYEQYF. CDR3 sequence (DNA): TGTGCCAGCAGAATCCCCGGGGGCTACGAGCAGTACTTC.

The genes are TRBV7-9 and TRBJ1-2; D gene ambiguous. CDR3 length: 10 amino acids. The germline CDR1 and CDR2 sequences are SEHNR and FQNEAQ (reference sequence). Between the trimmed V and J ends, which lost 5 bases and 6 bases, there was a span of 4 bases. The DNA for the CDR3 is TGTGCCAGCAGCCTAGATGGCTACACCTTC. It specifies CASSLDGYTF. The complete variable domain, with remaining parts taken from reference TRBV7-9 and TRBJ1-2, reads DTGVSQNPRHKITKRGQNVTFRCDPISEHNRLYWYRQTLGQGPEFLTYFQNEAQLEKSRLLSDRFSAERPKGSFSTLEIQRTEQGDSAMYLCASSLDGYTFGSGTRLTVV.

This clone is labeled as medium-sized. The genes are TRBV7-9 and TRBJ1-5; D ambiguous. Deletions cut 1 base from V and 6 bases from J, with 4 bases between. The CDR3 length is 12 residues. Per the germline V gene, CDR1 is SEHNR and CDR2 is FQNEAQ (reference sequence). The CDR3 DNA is TGTGCCAGCAGCTTAGGAAGTCAGCCCCAGCATTTT. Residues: CASSLGSQPQHF. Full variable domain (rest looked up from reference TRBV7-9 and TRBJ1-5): DTGVSQNPRHKITKRGQNVTFRCDPISEHNRLYWYRQTLGQGPEFLTYFQNEAQLEKSRLLSDRFSAERPKGSFSTLEIQRTEQGDSAMYLCASSLGSQPQHFGDGTRLSIL.

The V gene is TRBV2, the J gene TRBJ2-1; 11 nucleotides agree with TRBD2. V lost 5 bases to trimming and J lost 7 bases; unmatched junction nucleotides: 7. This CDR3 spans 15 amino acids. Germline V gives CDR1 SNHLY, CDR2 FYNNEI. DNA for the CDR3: TGTGCCAGCAGTTTTAGCGGGAGGGCCGATAATGAGCAGTTCTTC. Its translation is CASSFSGRADNEQFF. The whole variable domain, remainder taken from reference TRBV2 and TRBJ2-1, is EPEVTQTPSHQVTQMGQEVILRCVPISNHLYFYWYRQILGQKVEFLVSFYNNEISEKSEIFDDQFSVERPDGSNFTLKIRSTKLEDSAMYFCASSFSGRADNEQFFGPGTRLTVL.

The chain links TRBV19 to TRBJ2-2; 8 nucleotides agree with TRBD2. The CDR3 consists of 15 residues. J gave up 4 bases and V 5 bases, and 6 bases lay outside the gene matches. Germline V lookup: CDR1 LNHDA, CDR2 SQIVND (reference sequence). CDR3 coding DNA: TGTGCCAGTAGTCCCACGGGGGGGTCCACCGGGGAGCTGTTTTTT. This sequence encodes CASSPTGGSTGELFF. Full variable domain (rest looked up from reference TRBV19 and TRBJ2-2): DGGITQSPKYLFRKEGQNVTLSCEQNLNHDAMYWYRQDPGQGLRLIYYSQIVNDFQKGDIAEGYSVSREKKESFPLTVTSAQKNPTAFYLCASSPTGGSTGELFFGEGSRLTVL.

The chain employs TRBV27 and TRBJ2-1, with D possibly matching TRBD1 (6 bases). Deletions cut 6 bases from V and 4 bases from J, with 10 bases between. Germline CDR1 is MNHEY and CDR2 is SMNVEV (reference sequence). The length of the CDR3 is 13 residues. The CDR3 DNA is TGTGCCAGCAGCTATGGACAGTACAATGAGCAGTTCTTC. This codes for CASSYGQYNEQFF.

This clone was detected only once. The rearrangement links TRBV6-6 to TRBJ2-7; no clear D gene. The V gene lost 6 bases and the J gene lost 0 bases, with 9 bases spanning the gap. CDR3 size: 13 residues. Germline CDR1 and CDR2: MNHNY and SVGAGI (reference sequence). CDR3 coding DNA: TGTGCCAGCAGAGTCCCCGACTCCTACGAGCAGTACTTC. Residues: CASRVPDSYEQYF.

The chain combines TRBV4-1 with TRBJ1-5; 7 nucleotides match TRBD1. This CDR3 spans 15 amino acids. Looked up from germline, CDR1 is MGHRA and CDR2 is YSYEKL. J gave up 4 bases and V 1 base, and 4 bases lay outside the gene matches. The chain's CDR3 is CASSQGPTGNQPQHF. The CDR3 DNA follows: TGCGCCAGCAGCCAAGGCCCGACAGGGAATCAGCCCCAGCATTTT.

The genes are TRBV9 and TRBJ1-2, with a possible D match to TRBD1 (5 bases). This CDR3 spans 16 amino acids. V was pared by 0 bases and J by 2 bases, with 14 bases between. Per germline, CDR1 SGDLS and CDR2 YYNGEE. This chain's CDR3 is CASSVEGVSANYGYTF. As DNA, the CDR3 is TGTGCCAGCAGCGTAGAAGGGGTCTCGGCGAACTATGGCTACACCTTC.